The rows below give T cell receptor beta chains drawn from one sample of a study of blood T cell repertoires in COVID-19. Method: immunoSEQ multiplex PCR; TCRdb's copy keeps in-frame clones and lacks some. The table records over 200,000 clones, around 82% of them present only once. The sequencing sample was made of peripheral blood. These receptors were obtained from a man aged 45 to 65 with active or convalescent COVID-19. Both conserved end residues are part of each CDR3. The D gene is left open where the match is weak. Not all rows give a size; the values are once, few, many and, for expanded clones, a class.

TRBD2	TRBV6-5	TRBJ2-2	NA	CASWPSGSTGELFF	TGTGCCAGCTGGCCTAGCGGTTCCACCGGGGAGCTGTTTTTT
TRBD1	TRBV5-4	TRBJ2-7	NA	CASSLGQPKLTYEQYF	TGTGCCAGCAGCCTGGGACAGCCCAAACTGACCTACGAGCAGTACTTC
TRBD1	TRBV7-2	TRBJ1-5	few	CASSSMTGAQPQHF	TGTGCCAGCAGCTCGATGACAGGGGCTCAGCCCCAGCATTTT
TRBD1	TRBV4-3	TRBJ2-7	once	CASSQVGDRDVGEQYF	TGCGCCAGCAGCCAAGTCGGGGACAGGGATGTCGGCGAGCAGTACTTC
NA	TRBV9	TRBJ1-2	NA	CASSSLRGGGGYTF	TGTGCCAGCAGCTCCCTCCGAGGGGGGGGTGGCTACACCTTC
NA	TRBV6-1	TRBJ2-1	NA	CASSESWRDEQFF	TGTGCCAGCAGTGAATCCTGGAGGGATGAGCAGTTCTTC
NA	TRBV21-1	TRBJ2-4	NA	CASRLKLAKNIQYF	TGTGCCAGCAGGCTCAAACTAGCCAAAAACATTCAGTACTTC
NA	TRBV4-2	TRBJ1-2	NA	CASSPLGQGIYGYTF	TGTGCCAGCAGCCCTCTTGGGCAGGGAATCTATGGCTACACCTTC
NA	TRBV2	TRBJ2-7	NA	CASRVEYEQYF	TGTGCCAGCAGGGTGGAGTACGAGCAGTACTTC
NA	TRBV7-2	TRBJ1-6	NA	CASSRTVDNSPLHF	TGTGCCAGCAGCCGTACGGTCGATAATTCACCCCTCCACTTT
NA	TRBV4-2	TRBJ2-3	NA	CASSQDVGQRLGTQYF	TGTGCCAGCAGCCAAGATGTGGGGCAGAGGTTGGGTACGCAGTATTTT
TRBD1	TRBV7-9	TRBJ1-5	once	CASSLDDRGPSNQPQHF	TGTGCCAGCAGCTTAGACGACAGGGGGCCAAGCAATCAGCCCCAGCATTTT
NA	TRBV18	TRBJ2-7	NA	CASSPGSGIFYEQYF	TGTGCCAGCTCGCCCGGATCGGGAATTTTCTACGAGCAGTACTTC
NA	TRBV6-5	TRBJ2-1	NA	CATRGAGAGNEQFF	TGTGCCACCCGAGGGGCAGGGGCAGGCAATGAGCAGTTCTTC
TRBD2	TRBV7-9	TRBJ2-5	NA	CASSLGRGGEETQYF	TGTGCCAGCAGCTTAGGGAGGGGAGGGGAAGAGACCCAGTACTTC
TRBD2	TRBV12-3/TRBV12-4	TRBJ2-7	NA	CASSIAGRQQYF	TGTGCCAGCAGTATAGCGGGCCGCCAGCAGTACTTC
TRBD2	TRBV19	TRBJ2-7	NA	CASSLAGGSYEQYF	TGTGCCAGTAGTCTAGCGGGGGGGTCCTACGAGCAGTACTTC
TRBD2	TRBV30	TRBJ2-3	NA	CAWSVGSGGTSTDTQYF	TGTGCCTGGAGTGTAGGTAGCGGGGGGACTAGCACAGATACGCAGTATTTT
NA	TRBV24-1	TRBJ2-7	NA	CATSPGPHGGQYF	TGTGCCACCTCCCCGGGCCCGCACGGAGGGCAGTACTTC
TRBD2	TRBV19	TRBJ2-3	few	CASSLTSGGTGEANTQYF	TGTGCCAGTAGTCTCACTAGCGGGGGGACCGGGGAAGCAAATACGCAGTATTTT
NA	TRBV6-2/TRBV6-3	TRBJ1-5	once	CASRPYNQPQHF	TGTGCCAGTAGACCTTATAATCAGCCCCAGCATTTT
NA	TRBV30	TRBJ1-1	NA	CAWSGQENTEAFF	TGTGCCTGGAGTGGACAGGAGAACACTGAAGCTTTCTTT
TRBD1	TRBV5-4	TRBJ2-1	NA	CASSPAGTGRNEQFF	TGTGCCAGCAGCCCCGCCGGGACAGGGAGGAATGAGCAGTTCTTC
TRBD2	TRBV19	TRBJ2-3	NA	CASSIGTSPDTQYF	TGTGCCAGTAGTATTGGGACTAGCCCAGATACGCAGTATTTT
TRBD1	TRBV5-1	TRBJ2-2	NA	CASSLGQGTGELFF	TGCGCCAGCAGCTTGGGACAGGGCACCGGGGAGCTGTTTTTT
TRBD1	TRBV9	TRBJ2-7	NA	CASSPRDRGYEQYF	TGTGCCAGCAGCCCCCGGGACAGGGGCTACGAGCAGTACTTC
NA	TRBV13	TRBJ2-5	NA	CASSFRGTEKTQYF	TGTGCCAGCAGCTTCCGGGGGACGGAAAAGACCCAGTACTTC
TRBD1	TRBV5-5	TRBJ1-1	NA	CASSPPRTGQTEAFF	TGTGCCAGCAGCCCACCTAGGACAGGGCAGACTGAAGCTTTCTTT
NA	TRBV18	TRBJ2-1	few	CASSPTGMGGEQFF	TGTGCCAGCTCCCCCACGGGGATGGGGGGTGAGCAGTTCTTC
NA	TRBV9	TRBJ1-1	NA	CASSVERDYTEAFF	TGTGCCAGCAGCGTAGAAAGAGATTACACTGAAGCTTTCTTT
TRBD1	TRBV7-9	TRBJ1-4	NA	CASSLGLGTGDGEKLFF	TGTGCCAGCAGCTTAGGACTCGGGACAGGGGATGGTGAAAAACTGTTTTTT
TRBD2	TRBV4-1	TRBJ2-2	NA	CASSTLGLANTGELFF	TGCGCCAGCAGCACCTTGGGACTAGCAAACACCGGGGAGCTGTTTTTT
NA	TRBV7-2	TRBJ2-3	NA	CASSQQYTDTQYF	TGTGCCAGCAGCCAACAATACACAGATACGCAGTATTTT
NA	TRBV28	TRBJ2-1	NA	CASHAGGTDYNEQFF	TGTGCCAGCCACGCTGGGGGGACGGACTACAATGAGCAGTTCTTC
TRBD1	TRBV5-4	TRBJ2-5	few	CASSSGQGAWETQYF	TGTGCCAGCAGCTCGGGACAGGGGGCTTGGGAGACCCAGTACTTC
TRBD1	TRBV2	TRBJ2-3	NA	CASSDPSPRGDTQYF	TGTGCCAGCAGTGATCCTAGCCCCAGGGGGGATACGCAGTATTTT
NA	TRBV6-4	TRBJ1-5	NA	CASRAQGYSNQPQHF	TGTGCCAGCAGGGCACAGGGTTATAGCAATCAGCCCCAGCATTTT
TRBD1	TRBV29-1	TRBJ2-1	NA	CSLRTGQGNEQFF	TGCAGCCTACGTACGGGACAGGGAAATGAGCAGTTCTTC
NA	TRBV9	TRBJ1-5	NA	CASSAEGERNQPQHF	TGTGCCAGCAGCGCAGAGGGGGAGCGCAATCAGCCCCAGCATTTT
NA	TRBV5-8	TRBJ2-1	NA	CASSHSILGRGNEQFF	TGTGCCAGCAGCCACAGTATCCTCGGAAGAGGGAATGAGCAGTTCTTC
TRBD1	TRBV6-5	TRBJ1-1	NA	CASRYRGRDTEAFF	TGTGCCAGCAGGTACAGGGGGCGAGACACTGAAGCTTTCTTT
NA	TRBV19	TRBJ2-6	NA	CASRNQWPSGANVLTF	TGTGCCAGTAGGAATCAGTGGCCCTCTGGGGCCAACGTCCTGACTTTC
NA	TRBV6-2/TRBV6-3	TRBJ2-7	once	CASSHDTYEQYF	TGTGCCAGCAGTCATGACACCTACGAGCAGTACTTC
NA	TRBV9	TRBJ2-5	NA	CASSVAGRQETQYF	TGTGCCAGCAGCGTGGCGGGGCGACAAGAGACCCAGTACTTC
NA	TRBV12-3/TRBV12-4	TRBJ1-5	NA	CASSFGNQPQHF	TGTGCCAGCAGTTTCGGGAATCAGCCCCAGCATTTT
NA	TRBV28	TRBJ1-6	NA	CASSLVRVQSPLHF	TGTGCCAGCAGTTTGGTCAGGGTTCAGTCACCCCTCCACTTT
NA	TRBV28	TRBJ1-5	NA	CASSLIRGNNQPQHF	TGTGCCAGCAGTTTGATCAGGGGAAACAATCAGCCCCAGCATTTT
TRBD1	TRBV28	TRBJ1-6	NA	CASRMPGGQGNSPLHF	TGTGCCAGCAGGATGCCGGGGGGACAGGGGAATTCACCCCTCCACTTT
NA	TRBV4-1	TRBJ1-6	once	CASSQDSSYSYNSPLHF	TGCGCCAGCAGCCAGGACAGTTCCTACTCCTATAATTCACCCCTCCACTTT
NA	TRBV7-8	TRBJ1-2	few	CASSLRQTGLYGYTF	TGTGCCAGCAGCTTACGTCAGACAGGACTCTATGGCTACACCTTC
NA	TRBV6-1	TRBJ2-2	NA	CASSEVVTGANTGELFF	TGTGCCAGCAGTGAAGTAGTAACGGGAGCGAACACCGGGGAGCTGTTTTTT
NA	TRBV18	TRBJ1-3	NA	CASSPENRNTIYF	TGTGCCAGCTCCCCAGAGAACCGAAACACCATATATTTT
NA	TRBV3-1/TRBV3-2	TRBJ1-2	NA	CASSQPGGGGYTF	TGTGCCAGCAGCCAACCCGGCGGGGGTGGCTACACCTTC
TRBD1	TRBV7-9	TRBJ2-2	NA	CASSLTGAHTGELFF	TGTGCCAGCAGCTTGACAGGGGCGCACACCGGGGAGCTGTTTTTT
NA	TRBV10-2	TRBJ2-3	NA	CASSETAGLTDTQYF	TGCGCCAGCAGTGAGACAGCGGGCCTCACAGATACGCAGTATTTT